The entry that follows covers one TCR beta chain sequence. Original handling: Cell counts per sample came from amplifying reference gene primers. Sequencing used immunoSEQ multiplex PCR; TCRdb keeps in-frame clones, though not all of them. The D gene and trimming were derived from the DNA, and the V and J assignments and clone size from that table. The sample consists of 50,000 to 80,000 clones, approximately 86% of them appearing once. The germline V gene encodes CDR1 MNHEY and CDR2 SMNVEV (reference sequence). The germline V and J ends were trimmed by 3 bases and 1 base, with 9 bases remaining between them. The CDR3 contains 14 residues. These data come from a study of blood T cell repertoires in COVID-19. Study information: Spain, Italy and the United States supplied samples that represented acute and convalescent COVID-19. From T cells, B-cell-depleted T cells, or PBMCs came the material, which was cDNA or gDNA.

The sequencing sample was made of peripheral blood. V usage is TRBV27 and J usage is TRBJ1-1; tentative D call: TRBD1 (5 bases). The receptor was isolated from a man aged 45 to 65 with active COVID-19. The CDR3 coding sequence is TGTGCCAGCAGTTTCTTCGACAGGAACACTGAAGCTTTCTTT. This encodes CASSFFDRNTEAFF.